These T cell receptor beta chains were read from a single sample in a study of blood T cell repertoires in COVID-19. Assay used: immunoSEQ multiplex PCR; TCRdb lists only in-frame clones, some missing. The table lists 360,000 or so clones, approximately 91% of them singletons. The sample was PBMCs or T cells enriched from blood (not recorded which). The origin of the receptors is a woman aged 25 to 45 who had been exposed to COVID-19. Each CDR3 is given with its conserved first and last residue. Each record gives: J gene, D gene, clone size, V gene, CDR3 DNA, CDR3 protein. D genes are given only for firm matches. The size entry is marked missing in some rows and otherwise reads once, few, many or a size class.

J: TRBJ1-4; D: .; size: .; V: TRBV10-3; DNA: TGTGCCATCAGTGAGTCCGGGAATGAAAAACTGTTTTTT; CDR3: CAISESGNEKLFF
J: TRBJ1-1; D: .; size: .; V: TRBV11-3; DNA: TGTGCCAGCAGCCCCAGAACGGGGGACACTGAAGCTTTCTTT; CDR3: CASSPRTGDTEAFF
J: TRBJ2-7; D: .; size: .; V: TRBV28; DNA: TGTGCCAGCAGTTTAAACCCGCCCGCGTACGAGCAGTACTTC; CDR3: CASSLNPPAYEQYF
J: TRBJ1-3; D: .; size: .; V: TRBV11-2; DNA: TGTGCCAGCCACAGGTATTCAACTGGAAACACCATATATTTT; CDR3: CASHRYSTGNTIYF
J: TRBJ1-2; D: .; size: .; V: TRBV25-1; DNA: TGTGCCAGCAGTGACCAGTATGGCTACACCTTC; CDR3: CASSDQYGYTF
J: TRBJ2-1; D: TRBD2; size: .; V: TRBV6-4; DNA: TGTGCCAGCAGTCTCGGGACTAGCGGCGATGAGCAGTTCTTC; CDR3: CASSLGTSGDEQFF
J: TRBJ2-7; D: .; size: once; V: TRBV30; DNA: TGTGCCTGGGGAGGCTCCCACGCGTGGGAGCAGTACTTC; CDR3: CAWGGSHAWEQYF
J: TRBJ1-5; D: .; size: .; V: TRBV12-3/TRBV12-4; DNA: TGTGCCAGCAACCAAGGGGTTCAGCCCCAGCATTTT; CDR3: CASNQGVQPQHF
J: TRBJ2-5; D: TRBD1; size: .; V: TRBV18; DNA: TGTGCCAGCTCATCAGGACAGGGAGAGACCCAGTACTTC; CDR3: CASSSGQGETQYF
J: TRBJ1-3; D: .; size: .; V: TRBV27; DNA: TGTGCCAGCATTTCGGGGGCTGGAAACACCATATATTTT; CDR3: CASISGAGNTIYF
J: TRBJ2-7; D: TRBD1; size: .; V: TRBV18; DNA: TGTGCCAGCTCGTCACAGGGGACCCTCTACGAGCAGTACTTC; CDR3: CASSSQGTLYEQYF
J: TRBJ2-5; D: TRBD2; size: .; V: TRBV18; DNA: TGTGCCAGCTCATCATATTCCGGGACTACAAAAGAGACCCAGTACTTC; CDR3: CASSSYSGTTKETQYF
J: TRBJ2-7; D: TRBD1; size: .; V: TRBV5-8; DNA: TGTGCCAGCAGCTCCGGACAGGGGACCTACGAGCAGTACTTC; CDR3: CASSSGQGTYEQYF
J: TRBJ1-1; D: .; size: .; V: TRBV14; DNA: TGTGCCAGCAGCCTTACTCGACAGCTCACTGAAGCTTTCTTT; CDR3: CASSLTRQLTEAFF
J: TRBJ2-7; D: .; size: .; V: TRBV9; DNA: TGTGCCAGCAGCGAGGGGGACTACCAGTACTTC; CDR3: CASSEGDYQYF
J: TRBJ2-7; D: TRBD2; size: .; V: TRBV18; DNA: TGTGCCAGCTCACCTCGGACTAGTGTCGAGCAGTACTTC; CDR3: CASSPRTSVEQYF
J: TRBJ1-3; D: .; size: .; V: TRBV25-1; DNA: TGTGCCAGCAGTGGGTGGGGGGGGCCGCATGCCTTTGGAAACACCATATATTTT; CDR3: CASSGWGGPHAFGNTIYF
J: TRBJ1-1; D: .; size: .; V: TRBV12-5; DNA: TGTGCTAGTGGTTTTCAGGCGCGGGATGAAGCTTTCTTT; CDR3: CASGFQARDEAFF
J: TRBJ1-1; D: .; size: .; V: TRBV7-6; DNA: TGTGCCAGCAGCTCGGACAGATCGTTAATGAACACTGAAGCTTTCTTT; CDR3: CASSSDRSLMNTEAFF
J: TRBJ2-7; D: TRBD1; size: .; V: TRBV9; DNA: TGTGCCAGCAGCGTAGGGGACAGCCCCTACGAGCAGTACTTC; CDR3: CASSVGDSPYEQYF